This T cell receptor (beta chain) was sequenced during a study of identical twins (dated by TCRdb to 2016 to 2017). For context, the study as a whole: To test whether fetal clonotypes persist, this study deep-sequenced TCR alpha and beta repertoires from monozygotic twins, from unrelated adults of various ages, and from cord blood. Replicate twin experiments were performed at different times using different library preparation protocols to rule out contamination. The research as a whole found: Abundant cord blood beta clonotypes had fewer insertions, young adult naive repertoires showed a similar but weaker trend, and memory repertoires showed no such trend. Compared with coincidental sharing between unrelated individuals, out-of-frame TCR alpha sequences shared between twins had an excess of sequences with low generation probability. Out-of-frame TCR alpha sharing in monozygotic twins was systematically underestimated by recombination models, whereas sharing between unrelated individuals was in agreement with the recombination models. Invariant T cells such as MAIT and iNKT could partly confound zero-insertion analyses, although diverse VJ usage argued against such confounding for most clonotypes. Excess twin sharing in beta out-of-frame sequences was weaker because fewer shared sequences lowered the signal-to-noise ratio. Because the same donors could not be followed over many years, the conclusions depended on cross-sectional statistical analysis.

A word on this clonotype: This clone's antigen is unknown. Base qualities are not provided; no much larger clone lies one nucleotide away.

Library preparation employed 5' RACE. Sequencing was performed on an Illumina HiSeq 2000. Template switching added a universal primer binding site, and the final cDNA carried a unique molecular identifier that allowed TCR cDNA molecules to be counted accurately. Specific primers in the conserved constant-segment region were used to synthesize first-strand cDNA for TCR alpha and beta chains. Each cDNA library was double barcoded, with a SMART-Mk sample barcode plus Illumina barcodes, to control for contamination. TruSeq adapter sequences and Illumina sample barcodes were added in two successive PCR steps. The TCR alpha and beta cDNA libraries were sequenced on the Illumina HiSeq platform using custom primers. The authors' pipeline ran thus. MiGEC processed the raw reads to extract unique molecular identifiers, while MiXCR was used to determine the CDR3 positions. Recombination models were inferred per individual with the repgenHMM and IGoR tools using an EM algorithm. The tcR package in R was used for shared clonotype analysis, with sharing normalized by the product of cloneset sizes. Out-of-frame nonproductive sequences were analyzed to study raw recombination free of thymic and clonal selection effects. The public reads were run again by TCRdb, first through fastp at Q25 and then through MiXCR, and only productive beta chains were kept. One record per CDR3 amino acid sequence lists the most common genes and DNA. TCRdb assigned the V and J calls; the authors' analysis was not used. This sample is represented by a few hundred thousand distinct CDR3 sequences; more than 9% of them were singletons. Roughly 3.2% of the sample is in the top ten clones.

Every donor in the study was a healthy Caucasian. The twin cohort consisted of three pairs of female monozygotic twins, all aged about 18 to 30 years. RNA for TCR libraries was isolated from peripheral blood mononuclear cells. Clipping removes 3 bases from V and 5 bases from J, with 5 as the unmatched junction base count. The CDR3 spans 16 residues, from the cysteine through the phenylalanine. Only CDR3 DNA remains: 48 bases, in frame from the first base. CDR1 and CDR2 were assigned from the germline V gene as SGHVS and FQNEAQ. These records were also assigned to another study, of yellow fever vaccine responses in identical twins. The second paper further reports: According to the authors, the vaccine-induced T cell response in identical twins seemed to be partly convergent and partly specific to each individual. In the study, vaccine-responding T cell clones were precisely tracked in identical twins.

The chain is encoded by TRBV7-8 joined to TRBJ2-2, and 11 bases in between align with TRBD2. Sequences were obtained from PBMCs. The receptor was isolated from a woman aged 18-29 years in good health. The DNA is TGTGCCAGCAGCTTGATAGCGGGGGGGCTTACCGGGGAGCTGTTTTTT. Protein translation: CASSLIAGGLTGELFF.